This is a list of T cell receptor beta chains from one sample in a study of blood T cell repertoires in COVID-19. Data came from immunoSEQ multiplex PCR; TCRdb stores just in-frame clones and leaves some out. The sample holds some 93,000 clones, approximately 82% seen once. The sequenced material came from peripheral blood. The receptors come from a man in his 70s with acute or convalescent COVID-19. Both conserved end residues are part of each CDR3. Fields, in order: J gene, clone size, D gene, V gene, CDR3 protein, CDR3 DNA. The D gene is left open where the match is weak. Size is stated for part of the rows, as once, few or many counts, or as a class when the clone is expanded.

J: TRBJ2-1; size: NA; D: TRBD2; V: TRBV24-1; CDR3: CATSDPSSGPSYNEQFF; DNA: TGTGCCACCAGTGATCCGTCTAGCGGGCCCTCCTACAATGAGCAGTTCTTC
J: TRBJ2-1; size: NA; D: NA; V: TRBV4-1; CDR3: CASSQGYNNEQFF; DNA: TGCGCCAGCAGCCAAGGATACAACAATGAGCAGTTCTTC
J: TRBJ2-7; size: NA; D: NA; V: TRBV27; CDR3: CASSQRRTPLEQYF; DNA: TGTGCCAGCAGTCAAAGGAGGACCCCACTCGAGCAGTACTTC
J: TRBJ2-1; size: NA; D: TRBD1; V: TRBV2; CDR3: CASTLTGDNEQFF; DNA: TGTGCCAGCACCTTGACAGGGGACAATGAGCAGTTCTTC
J: TRBJ1-5; size: NA; D: NA; V: TRBV7-3; CDR3: CASSPTPSHNQPQHF; DNA: TGTGCCAGCAGCCCGACACCTTCGCATAATCAGCCCCAGCATTTT
J: TRBJ1-3; size: few; D: NA; V: TRBV30; CDR3: CAWSVLGHTKSSGNTIYF; DNA: TGTGCCTGGAGTGTACTGGGACATACTAAGAGCTCTGGAAACACCATATATTTT
J: TRBJ2-1; size: NA; D: TRBD1; V: TRBV29-1; CDR3: CSAMTGETEQFF; DNA: TGCAGCGCGATGACAGGGGAAACTGAGCAGTTCTTC
J: TRBJ2-4; size: NA; D: NA; V: TRBV7-9; CDR3: CASSRGDIQYF; DNA: TGTGCCAGCAGTAGGGGTGACATTCAGTACTTC
J: TRBJ2-2; size: NA; D: TRBD2; V: TRBV28; CDR3: CASSPPGLAGENGELFF; DNA: TGTGCCAGCAGTCCACCGGGACTAGCGGGTGAAAACGGGGAGCTGTTTTTT
J: TRBJ1-4; size: NA; D: TRBD1; V: TRBV5-1; CDR3: CASSKGQVDEKLFF; DNA: TGCGCCAGCAGCAAGGGACAGGTCGACGAAAAACTGTTTTTT
J: TRBJ2-7; size: NA; D: TRBD1; V: TRBV2; CDR3: CASSPNRDRAEQYF; DNA: TGTGCCAGCAGTCCAAACCGGGACAGGGCCGAGCAGTACTTC
J: TRBJ2-7; size: once; D: TRBD1; V: TRBV7-3; CDR3: CASRRAGGSYEQYF; DNA: TGTGCCAGCAGGCGAGCAGGGGGCTCCTACGAGCAGTACTTC
J: TRBJ2-2; size: NA; D: TRBD1; V: TRBV2; CDR3: CASNWDRAVTGELFF; DNA: TGTGCCAGCAATTGGGACAGGGCGGTCACCGGGGAGCTGTTTTTT
J: TRBJ1-4; size: NA; D: NA; V: TRBV24-1; CDR3: CATSDPSRSNEKLFF; DNA: TGTGCCACCAGTGATCCAAGTAGATCTAATGAAAAACTGTTTTTT
J: TRBJ2-2; size: NA; D: NA; V: TRBV6-5; CDR3: CASSRDFERSGELFF; DNA: TGTGCCAGCTCGAGGGACTTCGAAAGGTCCGGGGAGCTGTTTTTT
J: TRBJ1-2; size: few; D: NA; V: TRBV19; CDR3: CASSTRGYGYTF; DNA: TGTGCCAGTAGTACCCGGGGGTATGGCTACACCTTC
J: TRBJ1-3; size: NA; D: NA; V: TRBV6-1; CDR3: CASSEARGGAGSGNTIYF; DNA: TGTGCCAGCAGTGAAGCACGTGGGGGGGCAGGGTCTGGAAACACCATATATTTT
J: TRBJ2-7; size: NA; D: TRBD2; V: TRBV28; CDR3: CASSPFNLAGGHNEQYF; DNA: TGTGCCAGCAGCCCCTTCAATCTCGCGGGAGGCCACAACGAGCAGTACTTC
J: TRBJ2-1; size: NA; D: TRBD2; V: TRBV30; CDR3: CAWSVLAGGRYNEQFF; DNA: TGTGCCTGGAGTGTACTAGCGGGAGGGCGATACAATGAGCAGTTCTTC
J: TRBJ2-7; size: NA; D: NA; V: TRBV6-6; CDR3: CASIDLNYEQYF; DNA: TGTGCCAGCATTGACTTAAACTACGAGCAGTACTTC
J: TRBJ1-2; size: NA; D: TRBD1; V: TRBV15; CDR3: CATSTRDRGSYTF; DNA: TGTGCCACCAGCACAAGGGACAGGGGGTCCTACACCTTC
J: TRBJ2-5; size: NA; D: NA; V: TRBV7-2; CDR3: CASSNLSGAETQYF; DNA: TGTGCCAGCAGTAACCTAAGCGGTGCGGAGACCCAGTACTTC
J: TRBJ1-2; size: NA; D: NA; V: TRBV30; CDR3: CAWSAQQGSNYGYTF; DNA: TGTGCCTGGAGTGCTCAGCAGGGGTCTAACTATGGCTACACCTTC
J: TRBJ2-2; size: NA; D: NA; V: TRBV6-6; CDR3: CASIVGRLNTGELFF; DNA: TGTGCCAGCATCGTGGGGAGGTTGAACACCGGGGAGCTGTTTTTT
J: TRBJ2-1; size: NA; D: NA; V: TRBV4-1; CDR3: CASSSLASGYPYNEQFF; DNA: TGCGCCAGCAGCTCCCTAGCCAGCGGATATCCCTACAATGAGCAGTTCTTC
J: TRBJ2-1; size: few; D: TRBD2; V: TRBV2; CDR3: CASKASGTFPQFF; DNA: TGTGCCAGCAAAGCTAGCGGGACTTTCCCGCAGTTCTTC
J: TRBJ1-5; size: NA; D: NA; V: TRBV12-3/TRBV12-4; CDR3: CASSLWTDQPQHF; DNA: TGTGCCAGCAGCTTATGGACAGATCAGCCCCAGCATTTT
J: TRBJ2-3; size: NA; D: NA; V: TRBV10-1; CDR3: CASSDRDTQYF; DNA: TGCGCCAGCAGTGATCGAGATACGCAGTATTTT
J: TRBJ1-2; size: NA; D: TRBD1; V: TRBV28; CDR3: CASSSSGTVYGYTF; DNA: TGTGCCAGCAGTTCATCCGGGACAGTCTATGGCTACACCTTC
J: TRBJ2-1; size: NA; D: TRBD2; V: TRBV5-6; CDR3: CASSWSGRSNEQFF; DNA: TGTGCCAGCAGCTGGAGCGGGAGGAGCAATGAGCAGTTCTTC
J: TRBJ2-1; size: NA; D: NA; V: TRBV7-2; CDR3: CAKRWRGSSYSEQFF; DNA: TGTGCCAAGAGGTGGAGGGGTAGCTCCTACAGTGAGCAGTTCTTC
J: TRBJ1-1; size: NA; D: NA; V: TRBV6-1; CDR3: CASSEAWNTEAFF; DNA: TGTGCCAGCAGTGAAGCCTGGAACACTGAAGCTTTCTTT
J: TRBJ2-4; size: NA; D: NA; V: TRBV19; CDR3: CASSILAEQAKNIQYF; DNA: TGTGCCAGTAGTATACTGGCGGAACAAGCCAAAAACATTCAGTACTTC